This T cell receptor (beta chain) was sequenced during a study of T cell responses to AZD1222 COVID-19 vaccine. Produced via immunoSEQ multiplex PCR; TCRdb's table is partial and in-frame only. The sample holds 85,000 to 90,000 clones; roughly 89% are singletons and the top ten take about 5.2%. The CDR3 length is 17 residues. The junction had 15 bases not matched to a gene; V was cut back by 4 bases and J by 5 bases. Germline V lookup: CDR1 SGDLS, CDR2 YYNGEE. The count of this clone is one. The receptor was derived from an adult who received the AZD1222 COVID-19 vaccine. The genes are TRBV9 and TRBJ1-1, with TRBD1 identical over 9 bases. Sequenced here: peripheral blood, sampled 28 days after the second AZD1222 dose. In DNA, the CDR3 is TGTGCCAGCAGCTCCCACCGGACGGACAGGGGAGGGACTGAAGCTTTCTTT. It specifies CASSSHRTDRGGTEAFF.